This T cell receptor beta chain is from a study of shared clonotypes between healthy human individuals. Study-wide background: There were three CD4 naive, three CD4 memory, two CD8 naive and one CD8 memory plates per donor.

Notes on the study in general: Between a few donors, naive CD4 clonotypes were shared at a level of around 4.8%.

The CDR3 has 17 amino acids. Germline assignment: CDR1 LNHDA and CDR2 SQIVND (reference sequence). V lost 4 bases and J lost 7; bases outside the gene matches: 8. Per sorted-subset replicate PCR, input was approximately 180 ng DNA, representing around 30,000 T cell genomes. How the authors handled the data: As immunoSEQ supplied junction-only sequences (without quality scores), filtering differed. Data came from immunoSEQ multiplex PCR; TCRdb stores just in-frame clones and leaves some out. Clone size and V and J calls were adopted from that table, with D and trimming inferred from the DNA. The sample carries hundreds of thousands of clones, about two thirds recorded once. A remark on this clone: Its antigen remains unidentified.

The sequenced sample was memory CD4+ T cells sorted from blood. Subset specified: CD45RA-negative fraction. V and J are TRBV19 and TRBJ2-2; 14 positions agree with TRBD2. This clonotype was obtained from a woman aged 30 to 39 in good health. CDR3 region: CASSTGLAGVLNGELFF. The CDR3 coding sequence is TGTGCCAGTAGTACGGGACTAGCGGGAGTGTTGAACGGGGAGCTGTTTTTT. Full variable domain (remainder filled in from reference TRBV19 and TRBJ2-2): DGGITQSPKYLFRKEGQNVTLSCEQNLNHDAMYWYRQDPGQGLRLIYYSQIVNDFQKGDIAEGYSVSREKKESFPLTVTSAQKNPTAFYLCASSTGLAGVLNGELFFGEGSRLTVL.